Following are 18 T cell receptor beta chains from one sample sequenced in a study of T cells after yellow fever vaccination. One entry per CDR3 protein, called by TCRdb with MiXCR from the 5' RACE reads. This sample has around 600,000 distinct CDR3 sequences, with around 12% found just once. The specimen comprised PBMCs, sampled on the day of the yellow fever booster vaccination. Receptors originate from a man in his thirties or forties who received the YFV17D yellow fever vaccine.

This clonotype showed up just a few times. This chain connects TRBV12-3 or TRBV12-4 to TRBJ2-1, with 7 bases matching TRBD1. The CDR3 extends over 14 amino acids. With 8 bases clipped from V and 5 bases from J, the junction kept 9 bases outside the gene matches. Here the CDR3 reads CASALLRGHNEQFF. The CDR3 DNA sequence: TGTGCCAGCGCCCTTTTGAGGGGGCACAATGAGCAGTTCTTC.

J is TRBJ2-7 and V is TRBV2, with 10 bases matching TRBD1. Germline V CDR1 and CDR2: SNHLY, FYNNEI. Germline trimming cut 8 bases from V and 4 bases from J; bases unmatched to any gene: 8. CDR3 length: 14 residues. CDR3 in amino acids: CASFLGQGPYEQYF. Here the CDR3 DNA reads TGTGCCAGCTTCCTGGGACAGGGGCCGTACGAGCAGTACTTC. Filled out from reference TRBV2 and TRBJ2-7, the complete variable domain reads EPEVTQTPSHQVTQMGQEVILRCVPISNHLYFYWYRQILGQKVEFLVSFYNNEISEKSEIFDDQFSVERPDGSNFTLKIRSTKLEDSAMYFCASFLGQGPYEQYFGPGTRLTVT.

Only a few counts were recorded for this clonotype. J is TRBJ2-7 and V is TRBV7-9, with TRBD1 matching 8 bases. Unmatched junction bases numbered 14, after V lost 5 bases and J lost 2 bases. The length of the CDR3 is 17 residues. CDR1 and CDR2 from the germline V gene are SEHNR and FQNEAQ (reference sequence). This chain's CDR3 is CASSPKKRDRSTYEQYF. CDR3 DNA: TGTGCCAGCAGCCCCAAAAAGAGGGACAGGTCGACCTACGAGCAGTACTTC.

CDR3 sequence (DNA): TGTGCCAGCAGCGAGGCGACAGGGGCGGGTGACATTCAGTACTTC. It translates to CASSEATGAGDIQYF. The chain carries TRBV9 and TRBJ2-4, with 8 bases aligning to TRBD1. Germline CDR1 SGDLS, CDR2 YYNGEE. After removal of 3 bases from V and 8 bases from J, the junction contained 10 bases not matched to a gene. This CDR3 region has 15 residues.

This clonotype was found a few times. The CDR3 region is CASSLNPGGYTF. The DNA for the CDR3 is TGTGCCAGCAGTTTAAATCCAGGCGGCTACACCTTC. The chain uses TRBV12-3 or TRBV12-4 and TRBJ1-2; D is unclear. This CDR3 has 12 residues. V was cut by 2 bases and J by 8 bases, with 9 bases left in between.

The chain employs TRBV4-3 and TRBJ2-1; 8 nucleotides align to TRBD2. V dropped 1 base and J dropped 6; count of bases not matched to a gene: 5. The germline V gene encodes CDR1 LGHNA and CDR2 YSLEER. CDR3 length: 15 amino acids. The chain's CDR3 is CASSQGLAKPNEQFF. CDR3 bases: TGCGCCAGCAGCCAAGGACTAGCGAAACCCAATGAGCAGTTCTTC.

In this sample, this clonotype turned up a few times. The V gene is TRBV13, the J gene TRBJ2-5, with 9 bases lining up with TRBD1. CDR3 length: 14 amino acids. V trimming: 5 bases; J trimming: 3 bases; junction bases outside the gene matches: 4. In germline, CDR1 is PRHDT, CDR2 FYEKMQ (reference sequence). CDR3 bases: TGTGCCAGCAGCGGGGACAGGGTGGAAGAGACCCAGTACTTC. Translation gives CASSGDRVEETQYF.

This clonotype has more than one count but fewer than ten. The rearrangement links TRBV7-8 to TRBJ2-3, with TRBD2 identical over 10 bases. With V trimmed by 7 bases and J by 4 bases, 11 bases remained unmatched. In germline, CDR1 is SGHVS, CDR2 FQNEAQ. The CDR3 loop spans 16 amino acids. The DNA for the CDR3 is TGTGCCAGCACCGTATCTGGGCTAGCGGGAGCAGATACGCAGTATTTT. Translated, it gives CASTVSGLAGADTQYF.

This chain joins TRBV18 and TRBJ2-7; D may be TRBD1 (5 bases). Germline lookup yields CDR1 KGHSH and CDR2 LQKENI. Trimming pared 3 bases from V and 3 bases from J, leaving 12 bases between. The length of the CDR3 is 14 residues. Here the CDR3 DNA reads TGTGCCAGCTCACCTCGGACCACAGGCTACGAGCAGTACTTC. Its protein is CASSPRTTGYEQYF.

This clonotype was counted at least ten times. The V gene is TRBV27, the J gene TRBJ2-5, with a possible D match to TRBD1 (5 bases). The germline gives CDR1 MNHEY, CDR2 SMNVEV (reference sequence). Trimming shortened V by 3 bases and J by 2 bases, and 7 bases separated the two germline ends. This CDR3 has 13 amino acids. Here the CDR3 DNA reads TGTGCCAGCAGTTTGAGACAGCAAGAGACCCAGTACTTC. Its protein is CASSLRQQETQYF.

The rearrangement uses TRBV7-9 and TRBJ1-5; the match to TRBD1 covers 9 bases. CDR1 is SEHNR, CDR2 FQNEAQ, per germline (reference sequence). V was pared by 5 bases and J by 7 bases, with 6 bases of the junction left unmatched. The CDR3 consists of 14 residues. Here the CDR3 reads CASSRTGAKQPQHF. For the CDR3, the DNA is TGTGCCAGCAGCCGGACAGGGGCAAAACAGCCCCAGCATTTT.

In this sample, this clonotype turned up a few times. J is TRBJ2-1 and V is TRBV2, with 10 nucleotides matching TRBD2. Per the germline V gene, CDR1 is SNHLY and CDR2 is FYNNEI. This CDR3 is 14 amino acids long. V dropped 4 bases and J dropped 7; count of bases not matched to a gene: 4. CDR3 coding DNA: TGTGCCAGCAGTGTAAGCGGGAGGGTGAATGAGCAGTTCTTC. Residues: CASSVSGRVNEQFF.

The sample holds a few counts of this clonotype. V gene TRBV20-1 combines with J gene TRBJ1-5; perhaps TRBD1 as D (6 bases). Germline CDR1 reads DFQATT; CDR2 reads SNEGSKA (reference sequence). The V end lost 3 bases, the J end lost 1 base, and 13 bases lay between the germline ends. This CDR3 is 15 amino acids long. CDR3 loop: CSASFGGSSNQPQHF. CDR3 bases: TGCAGTGCTAGTTTCGGGGGCTCCAGCAATCAGCCCCAGCATTTT.

The rearrangement uses TRBV5-1 and TRBJ2-5; TRBD1 is a possible D gene (6 bases). CDR3 length: 15 amino acids. V was pared by 0 bases and J by 4 bases, with 13 bases between. Germline assignment: CDR1 SGHRS and CDR2 YFSETQ. CDR3 in amino acids: CASSLDNLGAETQYF. DNA for the CDR3: TGCGCCAGCAGCTTGGACAACCTGGGGGCAGAGACCCAGTACTTC. Supplemented by reference TRBV5-1 and TRBJ2-5, the full variable domain reads KAGVTQTPRYLIKTRGQQVTLSCSPISGHRSVSWYQQTPGQGLQFLFEYFSETQRNKGNFPGRFSGRQFSNSRSEMNVSTLELGDSALYLCASSLDNLGAETQYFGPGTRLLVL.

This clonotype was found a few times. The chain couples TRBV29-1 to TRBJ1-2, with 9 bases identical to TRBD1. J lost 4 bases, V lost 6 bases, and 12 bases had no gene match. CDR3 length: 15 amino acids. Germline CDR1 and CDR2: SQVTM and ANQGSEA. This CDR3 is CSVVGDREFAYGYTF. CDR3 sequence (DNA): TGCAGCGTCGTTGGGGACAGGGAGTTCGCCTATGGCTACACCTTC. Full variable domain (missing parts from reference TRBV29-1 and TRBJ1-2): SAVISQKPSRDICQRGTSLTIQCQVDSQVTMMFWYRQQPGQSLTLIATANQGSEATYESGFVIDKFPISRPNLTFSTLTVSNMSPEDSSIYLCSVVGDREFAYGYTFGSGTRLTVV.

This sequence joins TRBV27 and TRBJ2-1, with D unresolved. Germline-derived CDR1 and CDR2 are MNHEY and SMNVEV (reference sequence). The CDR3 is 16 amino acids. With 0 bases removed from V and 0 bases from J, the gap between germline ends came to 9 bases. The CDR3 protein is CASSLSGPSSYNEQFF. DNA of the CDR3: TGTGCCAGCAGTTTATCGGGCCCGAGCTCCTACAATGAGCAGTTCTTC.

This clonotype was found a few times. This chain joins TRBV27 and TRBJ1-2; no clear D. Trimming pared 5 bases from V and 2 bases from J, leaving 9 bases between. This CDR3 comprises 13 residues. Germline CDR1 reads MNHEY; CDR2 reads SMNVEV (reference sequence). The CDR3 here is CASSTRHNYGYTF. The CDR3, as DNA: TGTGCCAGCAGTACCAGACACAACTATGGCTACACCTTC.

In this sample, this clonotype turned up a few times. This rearrangement joins TRBV4-3 to TRBJ2-3; 14 nucleotides align to TRBD2. V gave up 1 base and J gave up 6 bases; unmatched junction bases: 3. The CDR3 consists of 16 residues. The germline V gene encodes CDR1 LGHNA and CDR2 YSLEER. CDR3 residues: CASSQAGTSGGDTQYF. CDR3 DNA: TGCGCCAGCAGCCAAGCCGGGACTAGCGGGGGTGATACGCAGTATTTT.